This T cell receptor (beta chain) was identified in a study of blood T cell repertoires in COVID-19. The wider study: Some COVID-19 samples were acute and others convalescent; all came from the United States, Italy and Spain. Sources were T cells, B-cell-depleted T cells, or PBMCs; the material itself was cDNA or gDNA.

In the original analysis: Estimates of nucleated cell counts were drawn from the amplification of reference gene primers. Some clones are missing from TCRdb's copy, which holds only in-frame ones; the method was immunoSEQ multiplex PCR. Clonal size and the V and J genes are those of that table, whereas D and trimming came from the DNA. The top ten hold 1.6% of the sample, which has approximately 250,000 clones, approximately 89% seen once. The CDR3 is 14 residues long. Trimming left V 8 bases short and J 0 bases short, with 14 bases between. Germline values: CDR1 KGHSH, CDR2 LQKENI. The source material was peripheral blood. The TCR was taken from a woman aged 55 to 70 who had recovered from COVID-19. The chain has TRBV18 and TRBJ2-7; maybe TRBD1 (6 bases). CDR3 nucleotide sequence: TGTGCCAGCCGGACAGCCACGAGCTCCTACGAGCAGTACTTC. This sequence encodes CASRTATSSYEQYF.